The T cell receptor (beta chain) described here comes from a study of T cell responses to AZD1222 COVID-19 vaccine. CDR3 size: 16 residues. V lost 1 base to trimming and J lost 2 bases; unmatched junction nucleotides: 3. Germline V gives CDR1 LNHDA, CDR2 SQIVND (reference sequence). TCRdb's copy holds only in-frame clones and misses some; the assay was immunoSEQ multiplex PCR. Here the sample spans 110,000 or so clones, approximately 83% being singletons. The rearrangement uses TRBV19 and TRBJ2-1, with 9 nucleotides matching TRBD2. The sequence came from an adult in good health. Sample: peripheral blood, taken on day 0 of AZD1222 vaccination. The CDR3 spells CASSIVAGATYNEQFF. The CDR3 DNA reads as TGTGCCAGTAGTATAGTAGCGGGGGCAACCTACAATGAGCAGTTCTTC.